A single sample is the source of the 9 T cell receptor beta chains below, sequenced in a study of control samples from healthy donors and cancer patients. Here immunoSEQ multiplex PCR was the method, and the copy in TCRdb shows in-frame clones only, minus some. The data contain some 120,000 clones, approximately 90% of them singletons. The sample comprised blood. Receptor source: a man aged 18 to 30 in good health.

In the case of this clone: The same CDR3 arises from other DNA sequences in this sample as well. CDR3 sequence reads: CASSVAQGNTEAFF. In nucleotides, the CDR3 is TGTGCCAGCAGCGTAGCTCAGGGGAACACTGAAGCTTTCTTT. The chain employs TRBV9 and TRBJ1-1, with a tentative D call TRBD1 (5 bases). V was clipped by 0 bases and J by 1 base, with 7 bases between them. From germline, CDR1 is SGDLS and CDR2 YYNGEE. The CDR3 length is 14 residues.

This clone is labeled as medium-sized. This sequence joins TRBV5-6 and TRBJ1-1, with a tentative D call TRBD1 (5 bases). V lost 4 bases, J lost 1 base, and 17 bases lay in between. Germline CDR1 SGHDT, CDR2 YYEEEE. The CDR3 has 16 residues. The CDR3 here is CASSLLAGFSNTEAFF. In DNA, the CDR3 is TGTGCCAGCAGCCTGCTGGCAGGGTTCTCGAACACTGAAGCTTTCTTT.

This chain uses TRBV2 with TRBJ2-1; the match to TRBD1 covers 7 bases. Trimming removed 8 bases from V and 6 bases from J; junction bases left unmatched: 10. The CDR3 length is 14 residues. Germline V CDR1 and CDR2: SNHLY, FYNNEI. CDR3 sequence (DNA): TGTGCCAGCGTTACGGACAGGTTTACCAATGAGCAGTTCTTC. It encodes CASVTDRFTNEQFF.

The chain joins TRBV16 to TRBJ2-7; D is undetermined. The CDR3 covers 12 residues. The germline V gene has CDR1 KGHSY and CDR2 FQNENV. V dropped 4 bases and J dropped 2 bases, with 6 bases sitting between them. CDR3 sequence (DNA): TGTGCCAGCAGCCCCCGACCCTACGAGCAGTACTTC. This sequence encodes CASSPRPYEQYF.

CDR3 DNA sequence: TGTGCCAGCAGCCGAACAGGGACCTACGAGCAGTACTTC. Protein sequence: CASSRTGTYEQYF. The genes are TRBV6-5 and TRBJ2-7; TRBD1 might be the D (6 bases). Germline V CDR1 and CDR2: MNHEY, SVGAGI. Trimming removed 6 bases from V and 2 bases from J, with 11 bases in between. The CDR3 loop spans 13 amino acids.

The chain links TRBV4-2 to TRBJ2-7, with D uncertain. The V gene's germline CDR1 is LGHNA and CDR2 YNFKEQ. The V end was cut by 0 bases, the J end by 4 bases, with 10 bases between. The CDR3 covers 14 residues. CDR3 sequence reads: CASSQDAHIYEQYF. The CDR3 DNA reads TGTGCCAGCAGCCAAGATGCTCATATATACGAGCAGTACTTC.

This clone was observed a single time. CDR3 coding DNA: TGTGCCAGCAGCGCAACCCCGAGCACCATATATTTT. It encodes CASSATPSTIYF. The chain combines TRBV2 with TRBJ1-3; no clear D gene. V lost 6 bases to trimming and J lost 9 bases, with 12 bases between them. From germline, CDR1 is SNHLY and CDR2 FYNNEI. The CDR3 is made up of 12 amino acids.

V is TRBV11-2 and J is TRBJ2-7, with TRBD2 as a possible D gene (5 bases). Germline CDR1 SGHAT, CDR2 FQNNGV. The V end lost 3 bases, the J end lost 2 bases, and 8 bases lay between the germline ends. The CDR3 spans 13 residues. The CDR3 DNA reads as TGTGCCAGCAGCTTGAGCGGAGCCTACGAGCAGTACTTC. Protein: CASSLSGAYEQYF.

This clone came up many times. The chain couples TRBV18 to TRBJ1-2; 10 bases match TRBD1. V lost 1 base and J lost 0; bases outside the gene matches: 8. The CDR3 sequence is 18 residues long. Germline CDR1 is KGHSH and CDR2 is LQKENI. DNA for the CDR3: TGTGCCAGCTCACCACTCTGGCGGGACAGGGGATCTAACTATGGCTACACCTTC. Translation: CASSPLWRDRGSNYGYTF.